A selection of T cell receptor beta chains follows, all from one sample in a study of T cell responses to AZD1222 COVID-19 vaccine. Data came from immunoSEQ multiplex PCR; TCRdb stores just in-frame clones and leaves some out. In the table there are 150,000 to 250,000 clones, roughly 90% of which are singletons. The sequenced sample was peripheral blood, obtained 28 days after the second AZD1222 dose. The receptors here all came from an adult who received the AZD1222 COVID-19 vaccine. Both conserved end residues are part of each CDR3. Fields, in order: clone size, J gene, D gene, V gene, CDR3 DNA, CDR3 protein. A D gene is named only where the DNA matches it firmly. The listing skips clone size in some rows; elsewhere it reads once, few, many or a size class.

NA TRBJ1-1 TRBD1 TRBV6-5 TGTGCCAGCAGCAGACAGGGAAATATTGCTTTCTTT CASSRQGNIAFF
NA TRBJ2-5 TRBD2 TRBV24-1 TGTGCCACCAGTGATTCGCTAGCGGGAGTAGAGACCCAGTACTTC CATSDSLAGVETQYF
NA TRBJ1-2 NA TRBV5-4 TGTGCCAGCAGCTTGGGGCAGGGATTATACTATGGCTACACCTTC CASSLGQGLYYGYTF
NA TRBJ2-1 TRBD2 TRBV6-5 TGTGCCAGCAAACTAGCGGGAGGGCTAGAGCAGTTCTTC CASKLAGGLEQFF
once TRBJ2-3 TRBD2 TRBV4-1 TGCGCCAGCAGCCATACGGGACTAGCGGACTACACAGATACGCAGTATTTT CASSHTGLADYTDTQYF
NA TRBJ1-1 NA TRBV28 TGTGCCAGCAGTCCCTTCTGGGAGGGGCTAGCTTTCTTT CASSPFWEGLAFF
NA TRBJ1-5 TRBD1 TRBV29-1 TGCAGCGTAGGACAGGGGGCGGGCCAGCCCCAGCATTTT CSVGQGAGQPQHF
NA TRBJ2-1 NA TRBV25-1 TGTGCCAGCAGTGCTGGGTTGAATGAGCAGTTCTTC CASSAGLNEQFF
few TRBJ2-5 NA TRBV11-3 TGTGCCAGCAGCTTAGATCCAGACAGGTCCCGGTGGACCCAGTACTTC CASSLDPDRSRWTQYF
NA TRBJ1-1 NA TRBV19 TGTGCCAGTAGTATGTCAATGAACACTGAAGCTTTCTTT CASSMSMNTEAFF
NA TRBJ2-2 TRBD1 TRBV18 TGTGCCAGCTCCCCAAGGACAGGGGGAGACGGGGAGCTGTTTTTT CASSPRTGGDGELFF
NA TRBJ2-7 NA TRBV7-2 TGTGCCAGCAGCTTCTCTGTCGGGTACGAGCAGTACTTC CASSFSVGYEQYF
NA TRBJ2-7 NA TRBV27 TGTGCCAGCGGTAGGGAAGACAGCTCCTACGAGCAGTACTTC CASGREDSSYEQYF
NA TRBJ2-3 NA TRBV11-3 TGTGCCAGCAGCCCCCACAGGGTGAGGAGGACAGATACGCAGTATTTT CASSPHRVRRTDTQYF
once TRBJ2-1 TRBD1 TRBV5-1 TGCGCCAGCAGCCGGACGGACAGGAACAATGAGCAGTTCTTC CASSRTDRNNEQFF
NA TRBJ2-5 NA TRBV2 TGTGCCAGCAGTCCTCAGGGTTTCCAAGAGACCCAGTACTTC CASSPQGFQETQYF
NA TRBJ2-2 NA TRBV12-3/TRBV12-4 TGTGCCAGCAGAAAGAACACCGGGGAGCTGTTTTTT CASRKNTGELFF
NA TRBJ1-5 NA TRBV7-8 TGTGCCAGCAGCTTAGTAGCTCAGCCCCAGCATTTT CASSLVAQPQHF
NA TRBJ1-1 TRBD1 TRBV7-9 TGTGCCAGCACCTTACAGGGGGCGCGCACTGAAGCTTTCTTT CASTLQGARTEAFF
NA TRBJ2-1 NA TRBV18 TGTGCCAGCTCACCCCTCTCGGGTAGCTACAATGAGCAGTTCTTC CASSPLSGSYNEQFF
NA TRBJ2-1 TRBD2 TRBV24-1 TGTGCCACCAGTGATGGCGGGAGAGGCGATGAGCAGTTCTTC CATSDGGRGDEQFF
NA TRBJ2-2 NA TRBV19 TGTGCCAGTAGTACCGACGGGAACACCGGGGAGCTGTTTTTT CASSTDGNTGELFF
NA TRBJ2-7 NA TRBV5-4 TGTGCCAGCAGCTTTGGGAGTTCGACAGTCGAGCAGTACTTC CASSFGSSTVEQYF
once TRBJ2-1 NA TRBV7-6 TGTGCCAGCAGCCACTCACCCAGGAATGAGCAGTTCTTC CASSHSPRNEQFF
NA TRBJ1-1 NA TRBV6-5 TGTGCCAGCAAAGGCAGGGAGCACACTGAAGCTTTCTTT CASKGREHTEAFF
NA TRBJ2-3 NA TRBV2 TGTGCCAGCGTCCCAGAAGTAGATACGCAGTATTTT CASVPEVDTQYF
NA TRBJ2-2 TRBD2 TRBV4-2 TGTGCCAGCAGCCAAGTACGGGCGGGAGCGTCCGGGGAGCTGTTTTTT CASSQVRAGASGELFF
NA TRBJ2-3 TRBD2 TRBV7-8 TGTGCCAGCAGCTTAGCTGTGACTAGCGGGAGTGGAGATACGCAGTATTTT CASSLAVTSGSGDTQYF
NA TRBJ2-2 TRBD2 TRBV2 TGTGCCAGCTCCGGACTAGCGGGAGTGGGAGGGGAGCTGTTTTTT CASSGLAGVGGELFF
NA TRBJ2-1 TRBD2 TRBV28 TGTGCCAGCAGTTTATTGGGACTAGCGGGACCTTACAATGAGCAGTTCTTC CASSLLGLAGPYNEQFF
NA TRBJ2-1 NA TRBV28 TGTGCCAGTGTGGGGGCGGGAGTTTTTTGGTCCTACAATGAGCAGTTCTTC CASVGAGVFWSYNEQFF
NA TRBJ2-7 NA TRBV9 TGTGCCAGCAGCCCCCCGCTCCGGCCCGACGAGCAGTACTTC CASSPPLRPDEQYF